Below, 5 T cell receptor beta chains from the same sample are listed, as sequenced in a study of cytomegalovirus exposure and HLA in healthy donors. A multiplex PCR was run with 60 Vbeta primers and 13 Jbeta primers. The table came from immunoSEQ multiplex PCR; TCRdb's copy has only in-frame clones and leaves some out. The sample lists around 140,000 clones; roughly 79% were seen once. Sample: PBMCs. Source of these receptors: a male donor in good health and CMV-seronegative.

The J gene is TRBJ1-6, the V gene TRBV7-9, with a possible D match to TRBD1 (6 bases). V was shortened by 1 base and J by 8 bases, with 12 bases between the two germline ends. This CDR3 spans 15 amino acids. Germline V gene lookup returns CDR1 SEHNR and CDR2 FQNEAQ (reference sequence). CDR3 protein: CASSLDRALDSPLHF. The CDR3 nucleotides are TGTGCCAGCAGCTTAGACAGGGCCTTGGATTCACCCCTCCACTTT.

The chain uses TRBV5-1 and TRBJ1-3, with 10 bases that match TRBD1. The CDR3 runs 17 residues. J gave up 8 bases and V 2 bases, and 13 bases lay outside the gene matches. CDR1 is SGHRS, CDR2 YFSETQ, per germline. The CDR3 spells CASSFTAGQGVGDTIYF. CDR3 DNA: TGCGCCAGCAGCTTCACCGCAGGACAGGGGGTCGGAGACACCATATATTTT.

This clone was seen only once. This chain uses TRBV7-3 with TRBJ2-3; 9 nucleotides match TRBD2. This CDR3 spans 17 amino acids. CDR1 is SGHTA and CDR2 is FQGTGA in the germline V gene. The junction had 13 bases not matched to a gene; V was cut back by 5 bases and J by 4 bases. The CDR3 loop is CASSPYEGGGAPDTQYF. CDR3 bases: TGTGCCAGCAGCCCTTACGAAGGCGGGGGGGCCCCAGATACGCAGTATTTT.

CDR3 DNA: TGCGCCAGCAGCCGCCACGGGACAGGGACCTACGAGCAGTACTTC. Translating gives CASSRHGTGTYEQYF. The rearrangement uses TRBV5-1 and TRBJ2-5, with 9 nucleotides matching TRBD1. The DNA end lines up better with TRBJ2-7; the J call may be wrong. In germline, CDR1 is SGHRS, CDR2 YFSETQ. The CDR3 is 15 amino acids.

The CDR3 region is CASSPGQGVDTQYF. The CDR3 DNA is TGCGCCAGCAGCCCCGGACAGGGGGTAGATACGCAGTATTTT. This chain uses TRBV5-1 with TRBJ2-3; TRBD1 matches at 10 bases. Germline CDR1 is SGHRS and CDR2 is YFSETQ. The CDR3 length is 14 residues. The junction had 4 bases not matched to a gene; V was cut back by 4 bases and J by 5 bases.